These 31 T cell receptor beta chains came from one sample sequenced in a study of T cell responses to AZD1222 COVID-19 vaccine. Clones were sequenced by immunoSEQ multiplex PCR, and TCRdb holds only the in-frame ones, with some missing. This table has 80,000 to 90,000 clones, under 95% appearing once. Sequenced here: peripheral blood, sampled on day 0 of MenACWY control vaccination. All receptors derive from an adult in good health.

A few counts support this clone. The chain uses TRBV5-1 and TRBJ2-5; D uncertain. V lost 5 bases, J lost 5 bases, and 16 bases lay in between. The CDR3 is 14 amino acids. Germline V CDR1 and CDR2: SGHRS, YFSETQ. CDR3 sequence reads: CASRTGPTGETQYF. The CDR3 DNA sequence: TGCGCCAGCAGAACCGGGCCAACCGGGGAGACCCAGTACTTC. The full variable domain, rest sourced from reference TRBV5-1 and TRBJ2-5, is KAGVTQTPRYLIKTRGQQVTLSCSPISGHRSVSWYQQTPGQGLQFLFEYFSETQRNKGNFPGRFSGRQFSNSRSEMNVSTLELGDSALYLCASRTGPTGETQYFGPGTRLLVL.

The DNA for the CDR3 is TGTGCCAGCAGCAAAGGGTCAACTCGACACTTT. The encoded protein is CASSKGSTRHF. V is TRBV21-1 and J is TRBJ1-6. TRBV21-1 counts as a pseudogene. The CDR3 is made up of 11 amino acids.

This rearrangement joins TRBV29-1 to TRBJ2-7; D possibly uses TRBD1 or TRBD2 (5 bases each). The CDR3 length is 12 residues. CDR1 and CDR2 from the germline V gene are SQVTM and ANQGSEA. Trimming removed 0 bases at V and 6 bases at J, with 9 bases between. This chain's CDR3 is CSVEDQGTEQYF. The CDR3 DNA reads TGCAGCGTTGAAGATCAAGGGACCGAGCAGTACTTC.

CDR3 loop: CASSRQSSGSTDTQYF. The DNA of the CDR3 is TGTGCCAGCAGCCGACAGAGTAGCGGGAGCACAGATACGCAGTATTTT. The chain has TRBV11-2 and TRBJ2-3; 7 positions match TRBD2. CDR1 is SGHAT and CDR2 is FQNNGV in the germline V gene. The CDR3 is 16 residues long. The ends lost 5 bases at V and 0 bases at J; junction bases unmatched: 8.

The chain recombines TRBV6-2 or TRBV6-3 with TRBJ2-1; D remains ambiguous. Per germline, CDR1 MNHEY and CDR2 SVGEGT. CDR3 length: 15 residues. V lost 6 bases and J lost 0, with 12 bases in between. The CDR3 here is CASSPVGFSYNEQFF. In DNA, the CDR3 is TGTGCCAGCAGCCCGGTAGGGTTCTCCTACAATGAGCAGTTCTTC.

This clone has just one count. The chain carries TRBV7-2 and TRBJ2-5; maybe TRBD1 (6 bases). Germline CDR1 reads SGHTA; CDR2 reads FQGNSA. Trimming stripped 5 bases from V and 5 bases from J, with 12 bases between. The CDR3 spans 13 residues. The CDR3 protein is CASSTSGAETQYF. The CDR3 region has the DNA TGTGCCAGCAGCACCTCAGGGGCCGAGACCCAGTACTTC.

This sequence joins TRBV3-1 (or the pseudogene TRBV3-2) and TRBJ2-1, with 14 bases that match TRBD2. Trimming took 4 bases from V and 3 from J; bases not matched to a gene: 5. In germline, CDR1 is LGHDT, CDR2 YNNKEL (reference sequence). The CDR3 spans 17 residues. The CDR3 nucleotides are TGTGCCAGCAGCCCGAGGACTAGCGGGAGGTTCTACAATGAGCAGTTCTTC. Its protein product is CASSPRTSGRFYNEQFF.

The chain employs TRBV7-2 and TRBJ2-5; TRBD1 aligns across 12 bases. Germline V gene sequence: CDR1 SGHTA, CDR2 FQGNSA. CDR3 length: 14 residues. The trim removed 5 bases at V and 5 bases at J, leaving 3 bases unmatched. The CDR3 loop reads CASSLGQGAETQYF. The CDR3 DNA reads TGTGCCAGCAGCCTGGGACAGGGGGCCGAGACCCAGTACTTC.

CDR3: CASSTREGSYEQYF. In DNA, the CDR3 is TGTGCCAGCAGTACGCGGGAGGGTTCCTACGAGCAGTACTTC. The chain employs TRBV6-5 and TRBJ2-7; 9 bases are a match to TRBD2. The V gene end was trimmed by 5 bases and the J gene end by 1 base; junction bases not matched to a gene: 3. The CDR3 runs 14 residues. Germline V CDR1 and CDR2: MNHEY, SVGAGI.

This chain links TRBV2 with TRBJ1-6; D uncertain. Germline V lookup: CDR1 SNHLY, CDR2 FYNNEI. Between the trimmed V and J ends, which lost 6 bases and 1 base, there was a span of 10 bases. This CDR3 is built from 15 residues. CDR3 in amino acids: CASRVTWSYNSPLHF. The CDR3 DNA follows: TGTGCCAGCAGGGTCACTTGGTCCTATAATTCACCCCTCCACTTT.

This sequence joins TRBV19 and TRBJ2-7; tentative D call: TRBD2 (5 bases). V was pared by 3 bases and J by 3 bases, with 15 bases between. This CDR3 is built from 15 residues. Germline CDR1 and CDR2: LNHDA and SQIVND (reference sequence). CDR3 nucleotides: TGTGCCAGTAGTATCCAGAGGGATCGTGGCTACGAGCAGTACTTC. Protein product: CASSIQRDRGYEQYF.

This chain joins TRBV19 and TRBJ2-1, with 13 bases that match TRBD2. This CDR3 is 15 amino acids long. Germline lookup yields CDR1 LNHDA and CDR2 SQIVND (reference sequence). V dropped 3 bases and J dropped 10; count of bases not matched to a gene: 6. CDR3 DNA sequence: TGTGCCAGTAGTATGGGGGGACTAGCGGGGCTCGAGCAGTTCTTC. The encoded protein is CASSMGGLAGLEQFF.

This chain joins TRBV6-5 and TRBJ1-4; 8 nucleotides align to TRBD1. V dropped 7 bases and J dropped 5; count of bases not matched to a gene: 3. The germline gives CDR1 MNHEY, CDR2 SVGAGI. This CDR3 spans 13 amino acids. The CDR3 DNA reads as TGTGCCAGCATGGACAGGGCAAATGAAAAACTGTTTTTT. It encodes CASMDRANEKLFF.

The chain couples TRBV6-2 or TRBV6-3 to TRBJ2-2, with D possibly being TRBD1 (5 bases). CDR3 length: 14 residues. The V gene lost 2 bases and the J gene lost 2 bases, with 6 bases spanning the gap. Germline V CDR1 and CDR2: MNHEY, SVGEGT. The CDR3 nucleotides read TGTGCCAGCAGTTACAGGGGTAACACCGGGGAGCTGTTTTTT. It specifies CASSYRGNTGELFF.

This clone was seen more than once but under ten times. The chain recombines TRBV29-1 with TRBJ2-1; 8 bases line up with TRBD2. The CDR3 runs to 14 residues. The J segment lost 8 bases and the V segment lost 4 bases, leaving 10 bases of the junction unmatched. Germline assignment: CDR1 SQVTM and CDR2 ANQGSEA. The CDR3 nucleotides are TGCAGCGTTGGCAAGCGGGGGAGAGTTGATGAGCAGTTCTTC. It translates to CSVGKRGRVDEQFF.

The V gene is TRBV3-1 (or the pseudogene TRBV3-2), the J gene TRBJ2-5; TRBD2 aligns across 7 bases. Germline V lookup: CDR1 LGHDT, CDR2 YNNKEL (reference sequence). V trimming: 1 base; J trimming: 3 bases; junction bases outside the gene matches: 8. This CDR3 region has 16 residues. Here the CDR3 DNA reads TGTGCCAGCAGCCAAGTATTTAGGGCGGGAGAAGAGACCCAGTACTTC. The encoded protein is CASSQVFRAGEETQYF.

V gene TRBV6-5 combines with J gene TRBJ1-1; D gene ambiguous. V lost 8 bases to trimming and J lost 3 bases, with 13 bases between them. CDR3 length: 13 amino acids. Germline assignment: CDR1 MNHEY and CDR2 SVGAGI. CDR3 amino acids: CASGLRMDTEAFF. The CDR3 bases are TGTGCCAGCGGCCTAAGAATGGACACTGAAGCTTTCTTT.

The chain recombines TRBV11-1 with TRBJ1-5; D remains ambiguous. V was trimmed by 2 bases and J by 4 bases, leaving 9 bases between them. Germline values: CDR1 SGHAT, CDR2 FQDESV (reference sequence). The CDR3 has 14 residues. In DNA form, the CDR3 reads TGTGCCAGCAGCTTAACGGGGAGGAATCAGCCCCAGCATTTT. Its protein product is CASSLTGRNQPQHF. Full variable domain (rest looked up from reference TRBV11-1 and TRBJ1-5): EAEVAQSPRYKITEKSQAVAFWCDPISGHATLYWYRQILGQGPELLVQFQDESVVDDSQLPKDRFSAERLKGVDSTLKIQPAELGDSAMYLCASSLTGRNQPQHFGDGTRLSIL.

J is TRBJ2-7 and V is TRBV5-6; D is ambiguous. CDR3 length equals 11 residues. The V end lost 3 bases, the J end lost 5 bases, and 6 bases lay between the germline ends. CDR1 is SGHDT, CDR2 YYEEEE, per germline. The CDR3 bases are TGTGCCAGCAGCTCCGACCACGAGCAGTACTTC. Translating gives CASSSDHEQYF.

The J gene is TRBJ1-1, the V gene TRBV18; perhaps TRBD1 as D (6 bases). The V and J ends lost 3 bases and 1 base respectively, with 15 bases between them. This CDR3 is built from 16 residues. Germline V lookup: CDR1 KGHSH, CDR2 LQKENI. CDR3 bases: TGTGCCAGCTCACCGGTCCTCTGGGGGCAGAACACTGAAGCTTTCTTT. This translates into CASSPVLWGQNTEAFF. The full variable domain, with the rest looked up from reference TRBV18 and TRBJ1-1, is NAGVMQNPRHLVRRRGQEARLRCSPMKGHSHVYWYRQLPEEGLKFMVYLQKENIIDESGMPKERFSAEFPKEGPSILRIQQVVRGDSAAYFCASSPVLWGQNTEAFFGQGTRLTVV.

The V and J genes are TRBV28 and TRBJ1-2; tentatively, D is TRBD1 (6 bases). The CDR3 sequence is 14 residues long. V gave up 6 bases and J gave up 4 bases, with 15 bases separating them. Germline assignment: CDR1 MDHEN and CDR2 SYDVKM. The CDR3 reads CASRPPQGPYGYTF. Here the CDR3 DNA reads TGTGCCAGCAGGCCGCCACAGGGACCCTATGGCTACACCTTC.

The chain recombines TRBV3-1 (or the pseudogene TRBV3-2) with TRBJ1-1; maybe TRBD1 (6 bases). CDR3 length: 12 residues. Germline-derived CDR1 and CDR2 are LGHDT and YNNKEL (reference sequence). Trimming left V 8 bases short and J 3 bases short, with 10 bases between. The CDR3 DNA is TGTGCCAGCGCGAGGGGGGACACTGAAGCTTTCTTT. Protein sequence: CASARGDTEAFF.

V and J are TRBV28 and TRBJ2-5, with 15 positions matching TRBD2. Germline V gene sequence: CDR1 MDHEN, CDR2 SYDVKM. The CDR3 loop spans 15 amino acids. Trimming removed 6 bases from V and 5 bases from J; junction bases left unmatched: 4. The CDR3 spells CASRGLAGGRETQYF. The CDR3 DNA reads as TGTGCCAGCAGGGGACTAGCGGGGGGAAGGGAGACCCAGTACTTC.

This chain connects TRBV4-1 to TRBJ2-5; TRBD1 or TRBD2 may be the D gene (6 bases each). This CDR3 has 19 amino acids. CDR1 is MGHRA and CDR2 is YSYEKL in the germline V gene. Trimming left V 3 bases short and J 4 bases short, with 27 bases between. In DNA, the CDR3 is TGCGCCAGCAGCCAGCATCGGGGACCGGGGGCCGAAAGGAGAGAGACCCAGTACTTC. Its translation: CASSQHRGPGAERRETQYF.

The gene calls are TRBV9 and TRBJ2-6; the D is unclear. The CDR3 has 14 residues. Looked up from germline, CDR1 is SGDLS and CDR2 is YYNGEE. Trimming removed 3 bases at V and 0 bases at J, with 4 bases between. Here the CDR3 reads CASSADSGANVLTF. The DNA of the CDR3 is TGTGCCAGCAGCGCGGACTCTGGGGCCAACGTCCTGACTTTC.

The chain couples TRBV7-2 to TRBJ1-3; TRBD1 matches at 7 bases. Per germline, CDR1 SGHTA and CDR2 FQGNSA. The CDR3 is 14 residues long. Losses at the gene ends were 5 bases for V and 3 bases for J; bases not matched to a gene: 4. This chain's CDR3 is CASSEQGNGNTIYF. The CDR3 DNA is TGTGCCAGCAGCGAACAGGGGAATGGAAACACCATATATTTT.

This sequence joins TRBV18 and TRBJ2-1; 11 bases agree with TRBD2. Germline V gene lookup returns CDR1 KGHSH and CDR2 LQKENI. This CDR3 region has 16 residues. Losses at the gene ends were 0 bases for V and 4 bases for J; bases not matched to a gene: 2. The CDR3 DNA is TGTGCCAGCTCACCACCGGCTAGCGGGGGGTACAATGAGCAGTTCTTC. Its protein product is CASSPPASGGYNEQFF.

The J gene is TRBJ1-5, the V gene TRBV21-1; the DNA was not used to check the table's D call, TRBD1. TRBV21-1 is marked as a pseudogene. This CDR3 region has 17 residues. CDR3 loop: CASSKRQGGESNQPQHF. The CDR3 bases are TGTGCCAGCAGCAAAAGGCAGGGGGGAGAGAGCAATCAGCCCCAGCATTTT.

The chain recombines TRBV20-1 with TRBJ1-1; 8 bases are a match to TRBD1. This CDR3 spans 10 amino acids. Germline V gene data show CDR1 as DFQATT and CDR2 as SNEGSKA (reference sequence). In DNA form, the CDR3 reads TGCAGGTGGGGACAGGAAGAAGCTTTCTTT. Protein: CRWGQEEAFF.

The rearrangement links TRBV5-1 to TRBJ2-5; 7 bases align to TRBD1. Germline values: CDR1 SGHRS, CDR2 YFSETQ. This CDR3 is 13 amino acids long. V trimming: 0 bases; J trimming: 5 bases; junction bases outside the gene matches: 1. CDR3: CASSLVQGETQYF. The CDR3 DNA is TGCGCCAGCAGCTTGGTACAGGGGGAGACCCAGTACTTC. Variable domain in full (rest from reference TRBV5-1 and TRBJ2-5): KAGVTQTPRYLIKTRGQQVTLSCSPISGHRSVSWYQQTPGQGLQFLFEYFSETQRNKGNFPGRFSGRQFSNSRSEMNVSTLELGDSALYLCASSLVQGETQYFGPGTRLLVL.

As concerns this clone: The same CDR3 also results from other DNA sequences found in this sample. The chain joins TRBV4-2 to TRBJ1-1; D may be TRBD1 (6 bases). The ends were cut back, 3 bases at V and 8 bases at J, with 10 bases in the middle. The germline gives CDR1 LGHNA, CDR2 YNFKEQ. The CDR3 runs 12 residues. In DNA form, the CDR3 reads TGTGCCAGCAGCCAGGTCACAGGGGAAGCTTTCTTT. Protein sequence: CASSQVTGEAFF.